This TCR beta chain was identified during a study of low-dose radiotherapy and immunotherapy resistance in tumors. Germline CDR1 reads SGHRS; CDR2 reads YFSETQ. The junction had 13 bases not matched to a gene; V was cut back by 2 bases and J by 6 bases. CDR3 size: 16 residues. TRAV- and TRBV-specific primers, spanning alpha and beta chains, primed first-strand cDNA. TCR amplification used roughly 20 PCR cycles, a constant-region primer and a V-primer adapter. TCRdb fed the reads into MiXCR, producing one record per CDR3 protein. The sample contains almost 45,000 distinct CDR3 sequences, 20% to 30% of which appear only once. Time point here: after trial treatment. Specified treatment: LDRT plus nivolumab, ipilimumab, low-dose cyclophosphamide and aspirin (RACIN trial). This clonotype was seen at least ten times.

J is TRBJ1-2 and V is TRBV5-1, with TRBD1 matching 7 bases. The source was PBMCs, collected after low-dose radiotherapy plus immunotherapy. The sequence was collected from a male donor with prostate cancer. The CDR3 protein is CASSFPRGQGRHGYTF. CDR3 DNA: TGCGCCAGCAGCTTCCCTAGGGGGCAGGGAAGGCATGGCTACACCTTC.